This T cell receptor (beta chain) was captured by sequencing in a study of CD8+ T cells in alopecia areata. Study-level results: Lesional tissue from the scalp (especially in alopecia totalis/universalis) showed higher clonality than normal scalp.

Concerning this clone itself: Its antigen remains unidentified.

Germline-derived CDR1 and CDR2 are WSHSY and SAAADI. CDR3 length equals 11 residues. The V end lost 1 base, the J end lost 5 bases, and 2 bases lay between the germline ends. RNA was extracted and reverse transcribed into cDNA as the sequencing template. Data came from immunoSEQ multiplex PCR; TCRdb stores just in-frame clones and leaves some out. The profile shows 110,000 to 150,000 clones, around two thirds of them singletons. CD4+ and CD8+ T cells were sorted from PBMCs. The V and J genes are TRBV10-2 and TRBJ2-5; D gene unclear. The sample was CD8+ T cells sorted from blood. This TCR was sampled from a human donor in good health. CDR3 sequence: CASSEFETQYF. CDR3 bases: TGCGCCAGCAGTGAGTTTGAGACCCAGTACTTC.